This TCR beta chain stems from a study of post-analysis software for immune sequencing data. As concerns this clonotype: Antigen specificity is unknown.

cDNA libraries for TCR beta contained unique molecular identifiers. The T cell input of about 0.9 to 11 million gave hundreds of thousands of cDNA molecules. TCRdb redid the calling of the PCR reads with MiXCR, one entry per CDR3 protein. The sample lists about 800,000 distinct CDR3 sequences, 25% to 30% seen once, with approximately 0.6% in the top ten. The CDR3 contains 12 residues. Germline V gene data show CDR1 as SEHNR and CDR2 as FQNEAQ (reference sequence). V shed 8 bases and J shed 3 bases, with 11 bases lying between them. Whole-study results and caveats: Patients carried four or five TRBV segments more frequently than controls did, and TRBV5-6, TRBV5-1 and TRBV20-1 were among them. Controls had significantly higher normalized Chao1 diversity than multiple sclerosis patients. Samples made in the same batch grouped tightly together by F measure.

The chain is built from TRBV7-9 and TRBJ2-7; D gene ambiguous. The material sequenced was blood. This receptor was taken from a girl aged 5 to 17 with multiple sclerosis. CDR3 nucleotide sequence: TGTGCCAGCCGCTGGAGTGACTACGAGCAGTACTTC. Translation gives CASRWSDYEQYF.